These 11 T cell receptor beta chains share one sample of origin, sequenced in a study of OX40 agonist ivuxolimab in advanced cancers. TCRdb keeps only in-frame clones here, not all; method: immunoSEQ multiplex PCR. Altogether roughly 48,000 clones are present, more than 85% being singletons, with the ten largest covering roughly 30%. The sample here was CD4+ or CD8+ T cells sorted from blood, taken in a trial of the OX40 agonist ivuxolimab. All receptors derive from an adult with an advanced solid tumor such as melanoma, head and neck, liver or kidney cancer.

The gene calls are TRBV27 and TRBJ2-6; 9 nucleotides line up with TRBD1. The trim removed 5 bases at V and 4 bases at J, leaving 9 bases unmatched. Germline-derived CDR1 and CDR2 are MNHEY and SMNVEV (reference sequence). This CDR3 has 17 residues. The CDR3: CASSVGQGYLGANVLTF. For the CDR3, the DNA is TGTGCCAGCAGTGTGGGACAGGGATATCTGGGGGCCAACGTCCTGACTTTC.

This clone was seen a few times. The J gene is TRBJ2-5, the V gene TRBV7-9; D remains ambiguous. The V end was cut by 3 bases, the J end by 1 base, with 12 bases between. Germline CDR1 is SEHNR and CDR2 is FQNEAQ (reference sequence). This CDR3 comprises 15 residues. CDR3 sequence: CASSFPQNLQETQYF. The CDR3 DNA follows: TGTGCCAGCAGCTTTCCGCAGAACCTCCAAGAGACCCAGTACTTC.

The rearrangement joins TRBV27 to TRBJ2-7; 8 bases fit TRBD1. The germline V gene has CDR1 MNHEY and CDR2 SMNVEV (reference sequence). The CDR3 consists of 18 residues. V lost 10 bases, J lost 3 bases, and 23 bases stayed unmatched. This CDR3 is CATFVPLSRDRGIYEQYF. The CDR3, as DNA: TGTGCCACCTTCGTCCCCCTCTCACGTGACAGGGGAATCTACGAGCAGTACTTC.

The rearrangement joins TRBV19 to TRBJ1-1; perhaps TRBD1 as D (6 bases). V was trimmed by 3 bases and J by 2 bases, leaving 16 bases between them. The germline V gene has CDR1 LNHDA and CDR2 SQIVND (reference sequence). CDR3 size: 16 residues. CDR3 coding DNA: TGTGCCAGTAGTATTGGGGCCCGGGGGGCTAACACTGAAGCTTTCTTT. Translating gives CASSIGARGANTEAFF.

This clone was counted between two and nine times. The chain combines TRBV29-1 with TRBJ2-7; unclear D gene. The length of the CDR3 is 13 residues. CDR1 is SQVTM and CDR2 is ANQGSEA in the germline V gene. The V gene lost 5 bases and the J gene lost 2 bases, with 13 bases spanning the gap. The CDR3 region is CSVRYPDPYEQYF. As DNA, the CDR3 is TGCAGCGTTCGGTACCCGGATCCCTACGAGCAGTACTTC.

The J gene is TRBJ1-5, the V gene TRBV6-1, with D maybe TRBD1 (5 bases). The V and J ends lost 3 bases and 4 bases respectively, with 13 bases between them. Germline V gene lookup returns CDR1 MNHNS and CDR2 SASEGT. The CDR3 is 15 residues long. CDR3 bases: TGTGCCAGCAGTGAGTGGCCAGGGAATAATCAGCCCCAGCATTTT. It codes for CASSEWPGNNQPQHF.

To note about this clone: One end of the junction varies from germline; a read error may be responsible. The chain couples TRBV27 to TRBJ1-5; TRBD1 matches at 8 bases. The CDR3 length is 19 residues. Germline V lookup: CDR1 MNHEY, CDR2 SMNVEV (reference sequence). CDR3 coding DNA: TGTGCCAGCAGTTCCGGGGGGCGGACAGGGCTATATAGCAGTCAGCCCCAGCATTTT. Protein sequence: CASSSGGRTGLYSSQPQHF.

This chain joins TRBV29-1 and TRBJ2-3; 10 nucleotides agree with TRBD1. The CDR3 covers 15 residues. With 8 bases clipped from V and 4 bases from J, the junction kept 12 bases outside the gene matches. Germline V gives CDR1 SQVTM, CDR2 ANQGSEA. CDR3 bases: TGCAGCATCACTGCAGGGGACAGGGGTGCAGATACGCAGTATTTT. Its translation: CSITAGDRGADTQYF.

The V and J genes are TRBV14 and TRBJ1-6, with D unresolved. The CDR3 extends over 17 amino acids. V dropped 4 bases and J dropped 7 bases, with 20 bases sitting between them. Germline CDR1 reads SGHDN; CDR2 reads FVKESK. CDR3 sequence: CASSLTRLNTGNSPLHF. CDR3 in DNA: TGTGCCAGCAGCCTTACCCGACTAAATACCGGGAATTCACCCCTCCACTTT.

The CDR3 DNA is TGTGCCAGCTCGGAGGTACTAGCGCTGGGCACAGATACGCAGTATTTT. Encoded protein: CASSEVLALGTDTQYF. The genes are TRBV2 and TRBJ2-3; 7 nucleotides line up with TRBD2. CDR1 and CDR2 from the germline V gene are SNHLY and FYNNEI. CDR3 size: 16 residues. V lost 8 bases to trimming and J lost 1 base; unmatched junction nucleotides: 12.

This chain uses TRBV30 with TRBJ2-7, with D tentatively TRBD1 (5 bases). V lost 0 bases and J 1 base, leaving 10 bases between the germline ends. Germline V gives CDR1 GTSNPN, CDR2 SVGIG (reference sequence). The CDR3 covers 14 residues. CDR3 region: CAWSVSPGSYEQYF. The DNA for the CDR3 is TGTGCCTGGAGTGTAAGCCCAGGGTCCTACGAGCAGTACTTC. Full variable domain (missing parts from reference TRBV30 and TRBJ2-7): SQTIHQWPATLVQPVGSPLSLECTVEGTSNPNLYWYRQAAGRGLQLLFYSVGIGQISSEVPQNLSASRPQDRQFILSSKKLLLSDSGFYLCAWSVSPGSYEQYFGPGTRLTVT.